A selection of T cell receptor beta chains follows, all from one sample in a study of blood T cells in healthy people across ages. MiXCR, run by TCRdb on the 5' RACE reads, gives a single entry per CDR3 protein. The sample records 650,000 to 800,000 distinct CDR3 sequences, roughly 44% being singletons. The sample comprised blood. The origin of the receptors is a man between 60 and 75 years old in good health. Both conserved end residues are part of each CDR3. A D gene is named only where the DNA matches it firmly. Expanded clones are given a class, and other clones once, few, many or no size at all.

D: TRBD2
size: few
J: TRBJ2-3
V: TRBV4-1
DNA: TGCGCCAGCAGCGGCGTGGCTAGCGGGGGCACAGATACGCAGTATTTT
CDR3: CASSGVASGGTDTQYF

D: TRBD2
size: once
J: TRBJ2-1
V: TRBV28
DNA: TGTGCCAGCAGAACAAGCGGGGGGGCGTATGAGCAGTTCTTC
CDR3: CASRTSGGAYEQFF

D: TRBD1
size: once
J: TRBJ1-2
V: TRBV4-1
DNA: TGCGCCAGCAGCCGAGAGACAGGGGATAACTATGGCTACACCTTC
CDR3: CASSRETGDNYGYTF

D: NA
size: few
J: TRBJ1-5
V: TRBV11-2
DNA: TGTGCCAGCAGCTTAGCGGCAGGTAATCAGCCCCAGCATTTT
CDR3: CASSLAAGNQPQHF

D: NA
size: NA
J: TRBJ2-7
V: TRBV11-3
DNA: TGTGCCAGCAGCTTACCCCTATCCTACGAGCAGTACTTC
CDR3: CASSLPLSYEQYF

D: NA
size: few
J: TRBJ1-1
V: TRBV18
DNA: TGTGCCAGCTCGACGGGGTCCGGGGGCGATACTGAAGCTTTCTTT
CDR3: CASSTGSGGDTEAFF

D: NA
size: few
J: TRBJ1-4
V: TRBV6-1
DNA: TGTGCCAGCAGCAGCGGCAGGGTTGACCCCTCGGCTAATGAAAAACTGTTTTTT
CDR3: CASSSGRVDPSANEKLFF

D: NA
size: NA
J: TRBJ2-1
V: TRBV7-7
DNA: TGTGCCAGCAGCTTAGTAAGGGGGAGCTCCGCGGAGCAGTTCTTC
CDR3: CASSLVRGSSAEQFF

D: TRBD2
size: NA
J: TRBJ2-4
V: TRBV6-5
DNA: TGTGCCGGCAGTTACGGGGGGACTGGGGAGGATCAGTACTTC
CDR3: CAGSYGGTGEDQYF

D: NA
size: few
J: TRBJ1-4
V: TRBV4-3
DNA: TGCGCCAGCAGCCAAGCTACAGGCGATAATGAAAAACTGTTTTTT
CDR3: CASSQATGDNEKLFF

D: NA
size: NA
J: TRBJ1-4
V: TRBV7-9
DNA: TGTGCCAGCAGCTCCTTACCTCCCACAGGGAGTGAAAAACTGTTTTTT
CDR3: CASSSLPPTGSEKLFF

D: TRBD2
size: NA
J: TRBJ2-1
V: TRBV10-3
DNA: TGTGCCATCAGGGGCTTCGAGCGGGGGCCCGATAGCTCCTACAATGAGCAGTTCTTC
CDR3: CAIRGFERGPDSSYNEQFF

D: NA
size: NA
J: TRBJ1-6
V: TRBV14
DNA: TGTGCCAGCAGCCCCGATTCCCAGGTTTCAACCCTCCACTTT
CDR3: CASSPDSQVSTLHF

D: TRBD2
size: NA
J: TRBJ2-2
V: TRBV25-1
DNA: TGTGCCAGCAGTGGGCTAGCGGGGGGGCAAAGTGGCACCGGGGAGCTGTTTTTT
CDR3: CASSGLAGGQSGTGELFF

D: TRBD1
size: NA
J: TRBJ2-1
V: TRBV7-9
DNA: TGTGCCAGCAGTCCCGACAGGGTTGGTCCTAGCTCCTACAATGAGCAGTTCTTC
CDR3: CASSPDRVGPSSYNEQFF

D: NA
size: once
J: TRBJ2-3
V: TRBV10-3
DNA: TGTGCCATAGCAGCTAGCACAGATACGCAGTATTTT
CDR3: CAIAASTDTQYF

D: TRBD1
size: few
J: TRBJ1-5
V: TRBV12-3/TRBV12-4
DNA: TGTGCCAGCAGTTTCAGGGGGCAGTATAGCAATCAGCCCCAGCATTTT
CDR3: CASSFRGQYSNQPQHF

D: NA
size: NA
J: TRBJ2-5
V: TRBV19
DNA: TGTGCCAGTAGTAACCGACATCTACAAGAGACCCAGTACTTC
CDR3: CASSNRHLQETQYF

D: NA
size: NA
J: TRBJ2-1
V: TRBV5-1
DNA: TGCGCCAGCAGCTTGGAGTCCGTCCTGATGAGCTCCTACAATGAGCAGTTCTTC
CDR3: CASSLESVLMSSYNEQFF

D: NA
size: NA
J: TRBJ2-7
V: TRBV2
DNA: TGTGCCAGCTCCGCTCCGGACCTCTACGAGCAGTACTTC
CDR3: CASSAPDLYEQYF

D: NA
size: many
J: TRBJ1-2
V: TRBV6-2/TRBV6-3
DNA: TGTGCCAGCAGTGACGAGGTTAACTATGGCTACACCTTC
CDR3: CASSDEVNYGYTF

D: NA
size: NA
J: TRBJ2-3
V: TRBV28
DNA: TGTGCCACCGGGAGACTTGGTAGCACAGATACGCAGTATTTT
CDR3: CATGRLGSTDTQYF

D: NA
size: few
J: TRBJ2-7
V: TRBV4-1
DNA: TGCGCCAGCAGCCAAGATGAAGGGAGTCCCTACGAGCAGTACTTC
CDR3: CASSQDEGSPYEQYF

D: NA
size: once
J: TRBJ1-1
V: TRBV7-2
DNA: TGTGCCAGCAGCTTCGGGGTGGACACTGAAGCTTTCTTT
CDR3: CASSFGVDTEAFF

D: NA
size: NA
J: TRBJ1-6
V: TRBV12-3/TRBV12-4
DNA: TGTGCCAGCAGACAGGAGGGGCCCCTCCACTTT
CDR3: CASRQEGPLHF

D: NA
size: few
J: TRBJ2-4
V: TRBV27
DNA: TGTGCCAGCAGTTTTGGGGGTAAAAACATTCAGTACTTC
CDR3: CASSFGGKNIQYF

D: NA
size: NA
J: TRBJ2-7
V: TRBV5-1
DNA: TGCGCCAGCAGACGAGACGACTCCCACGAGCAGTACTTC
CDR3: CASRRDDSHEQYF

D: NA
size: NA
J: TRBJ2-7
V: TRBV20-1
DNA: TGCAGTGCTAGAAGAGACTGGACCTACGAGCAGTACTTC
CDR3: CSARRDWTYEQYF

D: NA
size: NA
J: TRBJ2-5
V: TRBV18
DNA: TGTGCCAGCTCCCAGACGCGCCAGGACCAAGAGACCCAGTACTTC
CDR3: CASSQTRQDQETQYF

D: NA
size: NA
J: TRBJ2-4
V: TRBV6-5
DNA: TGTGCCAGCAGTTCCCCTTTGAAGGGCGGAAACATTCAGTACTTC
CDR3: CASSSPLKGGNIQYF

D: TRBD1
size: NA
J: TRBJ1-2
V: TRBV27
DNA: TGTGCCACCCGGGACAGGGCCTATGGCTACACCTTC
CDR3: CATRDRAYGYTF

D: NA
size: NA
J: TRBJ1-5
V: TRBV6-5
DNA: TGTGCCAGCAGTAAACAGAAAGGGGCTAATCAGCCCCAGCATTTT
CDR3: CASSKQKGANQPQHF

D: NA
size: NA
J: TRBJ2-7
V: TRBV3-1
DNA: TGTGCCAGCAGCGTTTCCTACTCCTACGAGCAGTACTTC
CDR3: CASSVSYSYEQYF

D: NA
size: NA
J: TRBJ2-4
V: TRBV2
DNA: TGTGCCAGCACCGGACCCTGGGGCATTCAGTACTTC
CDR3: CASTGPWGIQYF

D: NA
size: many
J: TRBJ2-3
V: TRBV6-5
DNA: TGCGCCAGCAGACGGGACAGCACAGATACGCAGTATTTT
CDR3: CASRRDSTDTQYF

D: NA
size: NA
J: TRBJ1-4
V: TRBV12-5
DNA: TGTGCTAGTGGTTTAGGGGCGGATGAAAAACTGTTTTTT
CDR3: CASGLGADEKLFF

D: NA
size: NA
J: TRBJ1-4
V: TRBV7-9
DNA: TGTGCCAGCAGCCCGCGGACCGACCCTAATGAAAAACTGTTTTTT
CDR3: CASSPRTDPNEKLFF

D: NA
size: once
J: TRBJ1-1
V: TRBV10-2
DNA: TGCGCCAGCACTCACGGGAACACTGAAGCTTTCTTT
CDR3: CASTHGNTEAFF

D: NA
size: once
J: TRBJ2-7
V: TRBV11-2
DNA: TGTGCCAACAGCTTACCTGGGGTTGGTTCCTACAATGAGCAGTACTTC
CDR3: CANSLPGVGSYNEQYF

D: NA
size: NA
J: TRBJ2-1
V: TRBV11-2
DNA: TGTGCCAGCAGCTTAAATCCCGGAAGCTCCTACAATGAGCAGTTCTTC
CDR3: CASSLNPGSSYNEQFF

D: TRBD2
size: NA
J: TRBJ2-3
V: TRBV6-6
DNA: TGTGCCAGCAGTTATTCTAGCGGGGCCTTGGGAGATACGCAGTATTTT
CDR3: CASSYSSGALGDTQYF

D: NA
size: few
J: TRBJ1-2
V: TRBV12-3/TRBV12-4
DNA: TGTGCCAGCAGCCCCACGAACTATGGCTACACCTTC
CDR3: CASSPTNYGYTF